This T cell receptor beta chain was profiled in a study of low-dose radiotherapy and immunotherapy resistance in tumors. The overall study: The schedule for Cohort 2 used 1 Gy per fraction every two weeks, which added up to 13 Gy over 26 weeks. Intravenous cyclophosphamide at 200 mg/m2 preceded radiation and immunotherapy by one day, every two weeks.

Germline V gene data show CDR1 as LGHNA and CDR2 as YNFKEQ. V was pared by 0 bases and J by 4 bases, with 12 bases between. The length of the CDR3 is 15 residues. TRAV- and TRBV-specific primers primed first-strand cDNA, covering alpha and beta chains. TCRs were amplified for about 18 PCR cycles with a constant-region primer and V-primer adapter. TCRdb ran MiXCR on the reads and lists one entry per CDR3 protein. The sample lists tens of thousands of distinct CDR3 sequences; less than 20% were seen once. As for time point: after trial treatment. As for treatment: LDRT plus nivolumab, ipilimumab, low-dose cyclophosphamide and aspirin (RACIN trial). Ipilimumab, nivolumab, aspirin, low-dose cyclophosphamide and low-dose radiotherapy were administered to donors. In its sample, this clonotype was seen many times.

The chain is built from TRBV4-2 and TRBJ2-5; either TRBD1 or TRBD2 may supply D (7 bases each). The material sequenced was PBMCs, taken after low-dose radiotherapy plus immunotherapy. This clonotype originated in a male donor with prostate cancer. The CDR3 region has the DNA TGTGCCAGCAGCCAAGATCCCAGGGGGGGAGAGACCCAGTACTTC. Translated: CASSQDPRGGETQYF.